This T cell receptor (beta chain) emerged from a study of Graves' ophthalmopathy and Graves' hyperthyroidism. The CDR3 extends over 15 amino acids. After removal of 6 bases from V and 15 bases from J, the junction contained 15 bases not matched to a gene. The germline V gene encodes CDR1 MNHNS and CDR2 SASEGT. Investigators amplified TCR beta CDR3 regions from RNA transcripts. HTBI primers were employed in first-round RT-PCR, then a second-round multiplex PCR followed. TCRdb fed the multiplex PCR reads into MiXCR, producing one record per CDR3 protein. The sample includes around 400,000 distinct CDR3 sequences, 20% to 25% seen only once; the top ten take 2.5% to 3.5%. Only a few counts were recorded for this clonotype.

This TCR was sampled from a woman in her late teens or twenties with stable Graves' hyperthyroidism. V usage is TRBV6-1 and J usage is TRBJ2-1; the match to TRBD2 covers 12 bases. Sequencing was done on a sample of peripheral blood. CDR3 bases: TGTGCCAGCAGCCCCCCCGGCCTAGCGGGAGGGAAGGTGTTCTTC. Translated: CASSPPGLAGGKVFF.